Listed below are T cell receptor beta chains from one sample, sequenced in a study of blood T cells in healthy people across ages. TCRdb processed the 5' RACE reads anew with MiXCR; each CDR3 protein has one entry. The table shows over 950,000 distinct CDR3 sequences, with just over 50% occurring only once. Sequencing input: blood. These receptors were collected from a woman aged 55-69 years in good health. Both conserved end residues are part of each CDR3. The order of the fields is V gene, D gene, clone size, J gene, CDR3 DNA, CDR3 protein. The D gene is left open where the match is weak. Rows give clone size only sometimes, using once, few, many, or a class for an expanded clone.

TRBV7-2	TRBD1	NA	TRBJ1-2	TGTGCCAGCAGCTTACGCAGGGGGCGAGCCTATGGCTACACCTTC	CASSLRRGRAYGYTF
TRBV3-1	NA	few	TRBJ2-7	TGTGCCAGCAGCCAAGGTAGGAAAATCCACGAGCAGTACTTC	CASSQGRKIHEQYF
TRBV4-2	NA	once	TRBJ1-2	TGTGCCAGCAGCCAAGGACCGGGGACGGGTGGCTACACCTTC	CASSQGPGTGGYTF
TRBV7-9	NA	NA	TRBJ2-7	TGTGCCAGCAGCCGGGACACAGGGCTTCGCGAGCAGTACTTC	CASSRDTGLREQYF
TRBV6-2/TRBV6-3	NA	NA	TRBJ1-5	TGTGCCAGCAGTCTCCCCGCGGGCCGGGAGCCCCAGCATTTT	CASSLPAGREPQHF
TRBV4-1	NA	NA	TRBJ2-1	TGCGCCAGCAGCCAAGTGAGGACTGAGCAGTTCTTC	CASSQVRTEQFF
TRBV28	NA	few	TRBJ2-7	TGTGCCAGCAGTTTAAAAGGGAAGGAGACGGACCTCTACGAGCAGTACTTC	CASSLKGKETDLYEQYF
TRBV7-2	TRBD2	NA	TRBJ2-7	TGTGCCAGCAGCGTTACATCAACCCCCTATACCGGGAGGGCGTACGAGCAGTACTTC	CASSVTSTPYTGRAYEQYF
TRBV29-1	NA	many	TRBJ2-7	TGCAGCGTTGAGCTTTTCAGCTCCTACGAGCAGTACTTC	CSVELFSSYEQYF
TRBV27	NA	few	TRBJ1-4	TGTGCCAGCAGTTCTAGACAGTCAACTAATGAAAAACTGTTTTTT	CASSSRQSTNEKLFF
TRBV7-2	NA	NA	TRBJ1-2	TGTGCCAGCAGCCTCCGTAGAGGGTCAGGTGGCCACACCTTC	CASSLRRGSGGHTF
TRBV20-1	TRBD2	NA	TRBJ2-7	TGCAGTGATAAATCCGAGCGGGAGGGTCGCCACGAGCAGTACTTC	CSDKSEREGRHEQYF
TRBV29-1	NA	few	TRBJ2-7	TGCAGCGTTGAAGATCACAGGACTAACTTCACAGGCGAGCCCTACGAGCAGTACTTC	CSVEDHRTNFTGEPYEQYF
TRBV7-9	NA	NA	TRBJ2-3	TGTGCCAGCAGCTTGGGGTACTCTAGCACAGATACGCAGTATTTT	CASSLGYSSTDTQYF
TRBV3-1	NA	NA	TRBJ2-1	TGTGCCAGCAGGCTCAACAATGAGCAGTTCTTC	CASRLNNEQFF
TRBV20-1	NA	NA	TRBJ2-1	TGCAGTGCTGGAAACAGGGCCTCCTACAATGAGCAGTTCTTC	CSAGNRASYNEQFF
TRBV6-5	NA	NA	TRBJ2-7	TGTGCCAGCAGTTACTCGATAGACAGCCCCTACGAGCAGTACTTC	CASSYSIDSPYEQYF
TRBV30	NA	NA	TRBJ2-1	TGTGCCTGGAGTGTAACGAGTGCGGTGCAGTTCTTC	CAWSVTSAVQFF
TRBV20-1	NA	few	TRBJ2-7	TGCAGTGCTTCCGGGAGCTTTGATCTTCACAATGAGCAGTACTTC	CSASGSFDLHNEQYF
TRBV29-1	NA	many	TRBJ2-6	TGCAGCGTCCCCGGGAAGGGCGGATCTGGGGCCAACGTCCTGACTTTC	CSVPGKGGSGANVLTF
TRBV20-1	TRBD1	NA	TRBJ2-5	TGCAGTGCTAGAGACAGGGGGCTAAAGACCCAGTACTTC	CSARDRGLKTQYF
TRBV2	TRBD2	NA	TRBJ2-1	TGTGCCAGCAGCCCAACCGCGGGGGGCAATGAGCAGTTCTTC	CASSPTAGGNEQFF
TRBV4-1	NA	NA	TRBJ2-3	TGCGCCAGCAGCAAACGTAGCGCAGATACGCAGTATTTT	CASSKRSADTQYF
TRBV10-1	NA	NA	TRBJ2-5	TGCGCCAGCAGTGAGTCGGGCGAAGGGGGGAAGACCCAGTACTTC	CASSESGEGGKTQYF
TRBV4-1	NA	NA	TRBJ2-7	TGCGCCAGCAGCCCCGGGCAGGGTCGGGACTACGAGCAGTACTTC	CASSPGQGRDYEQYF
TRBV4-1	NA	NA	TRBJ2-3	TGCGCCAGCAGCACAGCAGGGGAGGGCCGGCGGGCGCAGTATTTT	CASSTAGEGRRAQYF
TRBV6-1	TRBD2	NA	TRBJ2-4	TGTGCCAGCAGCCGGGGGGGCCAAGACAAAAACATTCAGTACTTC	CASSRGGQDKNIQYF
TRBV9	TRBD2	NA	TRBJ2-5	TGTGCCAGCAGCGTAACAGCGGGAGGTGAGCAGTACTTC	CASSVTAGGEQYF
TRBV2	TRBD1	NA	TRBJ1-5	TGTGCCAGCAGTGTAACAGGGGCTCAGCCCCAGCATTTT	CASSVTGAQPQHF
TRBV7-2	TRBD2	few	TRBJ2-3	TGTGCCAGCGCACGGACTAGCGGGAGAGTTAGCACAGATACGCAGTATTTT	CASARTSGRVSTDTQYF
TRBV18	TRBD2	NA	TRBJ2-3	TGTGCCAGCTCACCGGGACTAGCGGGAGTCATAGCAGATACGCAGTATTTT	CASSPGLAGVIADTQYF
TRBV24-1	TRBD2	NA	TRBJ2-1	TGTGCCAGCAGTCGTGGACTAGCGGACAATGAGCAGTTCTTC	CASSRGLADNEQFF
TRBV9	TRBD2	NA	TRBJ2-2	TGTGCCAGCAGCGTAATGGGACTAGCGAACACCGGGGAGCTGTTTTTT	CASSVMGLANTGELFF
TRBV7-2	NA	once	TRBJ2-3	TGTGCCAGCAGCTTAGGGAGTGCCACGGGGGCAGATACGCAGTATTTT	CASSLGSATGADTQYF
TRBV20-1	TRBD2	NA	TRBJ2-4	TGCAGTGCCCTCTTAGCGGGGGAGAAAAACATTCAGTACTTC	CSALLAGEKNIQYF
TRBV6-5	NA	NA	TRBJ2-5	TGTGCCAGCCGCTCCGGGTCAGGGGTCAATGAGCAGTACTTC	CASRSGSGVNEQYF
TRBV25-1	NA	NA	TRBJ1-5	TGTGCCAGCAGTGAATTCTGGGGGCCCCAGCATTTT	CASSEFWGPQHF
TRBV20-1	NA	NA	TRBJ2-7	TGCAGTGCTAGAGTGTCCCCTAGCTCCTACGAGCAGTACTTC	CSARVSPSSYEQYF
TRBV10-3	NA	few	TRBJ1-2	TGTGCCATCAGTGAGCCGAGAGGAGGAGACTATGGCTACACCTTC	CAISEPRGGDYGYTF
TRBV7-8	NA	NA	TRBJ1-5	TGTGCCAGCAGCCCCCACCCCGGCGGGTTTAGCAATCAGCCCCAGCATTTT	CASSPHPGGFSNQPQHF
TRBV20-1	NA	NA	TRBJ1-4	TGCAGTGCAAGACGGACGAATGAAAAACTGTTTTTT	CSARRTNEKLFF
TRBV20-1	TRBD1	NA	TRBJ2-1	TGCAGTGCCAAGACAGGGAAACACAATGAGCAGTTCTTC	CSAKTGKHNEQFF
TRBV12-3/TRBV12-4	NA	few	TRBJ1-4	TGTGCCAGCAGCCCCGGGACCGTAGAAAAACTGTTTTTT	CASSPGTVEKLFF
TRBV28	TRBD2	NA	TRBJ2-1	TGTGCCAGCAGTCCCCCGAAGGGAGGGGAGCAGTTCTTC	CASSPPKGGEQFF
TRBV15	NA	NA	TRBJ2-7	TGTGCCACCAGCAGAGATGGGGTAGCAACGTACTTC	CATSRDGVATYF
TRBV7-3	NA	NA	TRBJ2-3	TGTACCAGCAGCTTACTCTCCTTTAGCACAGATACGCAGTATTTT	CTSSLLSFSTDTQYF
TRBV15	NA	few	TRBJ2-7	TGTGCCACCAGCAGTTATCCCCCTCGCTACCAGTACGAGCAGTACTTC	CATSSYPPRYQYEQYF
TRBV18	NA	NA	TRBJ1-6	TGTGCCAGCTCACCACAAGAAGATAATTCACCCCTCCACTTT	CASSPQEDNSPLHF
TRBV12-3/TRBV12-4	NA	few	TRBJ2-2	TGTGCCCTTCGAGGGGAGACTGGGGAGCTGTTTTTT	CALRGETGELFF
TRBV6-5	TRBD2	NA	TRBJ2-7	TGTGCCAGCAGTTACTCTAGCGGGTTCGTCTACGAGCAGTACTTC	CASSYSSGFVYEQYF
TRBV20-1	NA	few	TRBJ2-7	TGCAGTGCTTTCCCGCAGGGGAGGTCCTACGAGCAGTACTTC	CSAFPQGRSYEQYF
TRBV29-1	NA	NA	TRBJ2-7	TGCAGCGTTGTGGTGTCTTCCTACGAGCAGTACTTC	CSVVVSSYEQYF
TRBV6-5	NA	NA	TRBJ2-7	TGTGCCAGCAGTTCGGGAGTCAGGGGGCAGTACTTC	CASSSGVRGQYF
TRBV13	TRBD1	NA	TRBJ1-4	TGTGCCAGCAGAAATGCCCAAAACACAGGGGCCGAGACTAATGAAAAACTGTTTTTT	CASRNAQNTGAETNEKLFF
TRBV6-5	TRBD1	few	TRBJ1-5	TGTGCCAGCAGTAAGGGACAGGGGTTTGGTAATCAGCCCCAGCATTTT	CASSKGQGFGNQPQHF
TRBV5-1	NA	NA	TRBJ2-3	TGCGCCAGCAGCTCGCGCCTAGACGCAGATACGCAGTATTTT	CASSSRLDADTQYF
TRBV4-1	NA	few	TRBJ1-5	TGCGCCAGCAGCCAAGACTGGGACAGCAATCAGCCCCAGCATTTT	CASSQDWDSNQPQHF